The TCR beta chain described here comes from a study of shared T cell receptors in the human thymus. The table lists this clone with a few counts. TCRdb keeps only in-frame clones here, not all; method: immunoSEQ multiplex PCR. The sample records roughly 560,000 clones, about 84% being singletons. V dropped 4 bases and J dropped 0 bases, with 8 bases sitting between them. In germline, CDR1 is SGHRS, CDR2 YFSETQ. This CDR3 has 15 amino acids. These same data were also listed under a study on human thymus T cells. As that study records: Obtained as resections during corrective heart surgery, the thymus tissue was then studied. Use of V and J genes seemed skewed within the thymic and blood repertoires. Thymic repertoires overlap heavily among unrelated individuals, related research has reported.

Sequenced material: thymocytes. This clonotype was obtained from a boy under two years old with a congenital heart defect. The chain is built from TRBV5-1 and TRBJ1-6; a weak D match, TRBD1 (6 bases). The DNA for the CDR3 is TGCGCCAGCAGCCCGGACAGCTCCTATAATTCACCCCTCCACTTT. Its translation is CASSPDSSYNSPLHF.